The 21 T cell receptor beta chains presented below share a single source sample, sequenced in a study of cytomegalovirus exposure and HLA in healthy donors. With 60 Vbeta and 13 Jbeta primers, the PCR was carried out. The method was immunoSEQ multiplex PCR; TCRdb's version includes in-frame clones alone and lacks a portion of them. The profile covers about 90,000 clones, with 79% appearing a single time and approximately 3% taken by the ten largest. Sequencing was carried out using PBMCs. These receptors came from a man aged 25 to 40 in good health and CMV-seronegative.

The chain carries TRBV4-1 and TRBJ1-2, with 7 bases identical to TRBD1. The germline V gene has CDR1 MGHRA and CDR2 YSYEKL. Trimming at V came to 3 bases and at J to 6 bases, leaving 7 bases not matched to a gene. The CDR3 spans 14 residues. The CDR3 sequence is CASSHPGTGDGYTF. In DNA, the CDR3 is TGCGCCAGCAGCCACCCAGGAACAGGGGATGGCTACACCTTC.

This chain connects TRBV11-3 to TRBJ1-1, with D maybe TRBD1 (6 bases). CDR3 length: 14 residues. The germline V and J ends were trimmed by 1 base and 5 bases, with 11 bases remaining between them. CDR1 and CDR2 (germline): SGHNT, YENEEA. Here the CDR3 reads CASSLAQGGTEAFF. DNA of the CDR3: TGTGCCAGCAGCTTAGCACAGGGTGGTACTGAAGCTTTCTTT.

The chain is built from TRBV2 and TRBJ2-2, with a weak D call TRBD2 (5 bases). The V end was cut by 5 bases, the J end by 3 bases, with 13 bases between. CDR1 is SNHLY, CDR2 FYNNEI, per germline. The CDR3 has 15 residues. The CDR3 sequence: CASSPRGMHTGELFF. The DNA for the CDR3 is TGTGCCAGCAGTCCAAGAGGGATGCACACCGGGGAGCTGTTTTTT.

The chain uses TRBV5-4 and TRBJ1-1; D gene unclear. CDR1 is SGHNT, CDR2 YYREEE, per germline (reference sequence). Trimming stripped 4 bases from V and 3 bases from J, with 10 bases between. The CDR3 sequence is 13 residues long. CDR3 DNA sequence: TGTGCCAGCAGCCATAAGAGGGACACTGAAGCTTTCTTT. This translates into CASSHKRDTEAFF.

This chain connects TRBV27 to TRBJ2-3; the match to TRBD2 covers 14 bases. This CDR3 has 20 amino acids. Germline trimming cut 0 bases from V and 2 bases from J; bases unmatched to any gene: 10. Germline loops: CDR1 MNHEY, CDR2 SMNVEV (reference sequence). CDR3 protein: CASSLSPGTSGGDNTDTQYF. The CDR3 nucleotides read TGTGCCAGCAGTTTATCCCCGGGGACTAGCGGGGGAGATAACACAGATACGCAGTATTTT.

V and J are TRBV30 and TRBJ1-1; a possible D gene is TRBD1 (5 bases). CDR3 length: 13 residues. The V and J ends lost 7 bases and 0 bases respectively, with 12 bases between them. The V gene's germline CDR1 is GTSNPN and CDR2 SVGIG (reference sequence). CDR3 residues: CAFRVQLNTEAFF. In DNA form, the CDR3 reads TGTGCCTTCAGGGTACAATTGAACACTGAAGCTTTCTTT.

The CDR3 sequence: CASSKGHGTGELFF. The CDR3 region has the DNA TGTGCCAGCAGCAAGGGACATGGCACCGGGGAGCTGTTTTTT. The chain employs TRBV11-3 and TRBJ2-2, with D maybe TRBD1 (6 bases). The CDR3 consists of 14 residues. Trimming cost V 5 bases and J 4 bases, with 11 bases left between them. Germline V gene sequence: CDR1 SGHNT, CDR2 YENEEA.

The chain couples TRBV10-3 to TRBJ1-2, with TRBD1 identical over 7 bases. V dropped 3 bases and J dropped 7; count of bases not matched to a gene: 11. The CDR3 covers 15 residues. The germline gives CDR1 ENHRY, CDR2 SYGVKD. This chain's CDR3 is CAISDLSTGNSGYTF. As DNA, the CDR3 is TGTGCCATCAGTGATTTATCGACAGGGAATTCTGGCTACACCTTC.

The chain carries TRBV19 and TRBJ1-1, with 9 nucleotides matching TRBD1. Trimming at V came to 5 bases and at J to 0 bases, leaving 4 bases not matched to a gene. The germline CDR1 and CDR2 sequences are LNHDA and SQIVND (reference sequence). The CDR3 has 15 residues. The CDR3 protein is CASSLGQGLNTEAFF. The CDR3 DNA follows: TGTGCCAGTAGTTTGGGACAGGGATTGAACACTGAAGCTTTCTTT.

The rearrangement joins TRBV6-1 to TRBJ1-3; D unclear. The CDR3 extends over 15 amino acids. The V gene's germline CDR1 is MNHNS and CDR2 SASEGT. The V and J ends lost 8 bases and 8 bases respectively, with 22 bases between them. The CDR3 region has the DNA TGTGCCAGCTACCCCGCGGCGCTGAAGAGGGACACCATATATTTT. Amino acid sequence: CASYPAALKRDTIYF.

V gene TRBV5-1 combines with J gene TRBJ2-3; D uncertain. The V end lost 4 bases, the J end lost 1 base, and 7 bases lay between the germline ends. This CDR3 is 13 amino acids long. Per germline, CDR1 SGHRS and CDR2 YFSETQ. CDR3 sequence: CASSPLGTDTQYF. DNA for the CDR3: TGCGCCAGCAGCCCCCTAGGCACAGATACGCAGTATTTT. The variable domain in full, with the rest retrieved from reference TRBV5-1 and TRBJ2-3, is KAGVTQTPRYLIKTRGQQVTLSCSPISGHRSVSWYQQTPGQGLQFLFEYFSETQRNKGNFPGRFSGRQFSNSRSEMNVSTLELGDSALYLCASSPLGTDTQYFGPGTRLTVL.

This clone turned up a few times. The chain couples TRBV19 to TRBJ1-2; 8 bases are shared with TRBD1. The CDR3 runs 13 residues. CDR1 and CDR2 (germline): LNHDA, SQIVND (reference sequence). J lost 5 bases, V lost 7 bases, and 6 bases had no gene match. Written as DNA, the CDR3 is TGTGCCAGTATGTACGGACAGGGATATGGCTACACCTTC. Protein: CASMYGQGYGYTF.

The chain is built from TRBV14 and TRBJ2-7, with a weak D call TRBD1 (5 bases). Germline loops: CDR1 SGHDN, CDR2 FVKESK. This CDR3 has 14 amino acids. V was trimmed by 3 bases and J by 0 bases, leaving 9 bases between them. The CDR3 DNA reads TGTGCCAGCAGCCAGCAGACAGACTCCTACGAGCAGTACTTC. This translates into CASSQQTDSYEQYF.

V is TRBV6-4 and J is TRBJ1-1; D not resolved. CDR3 length equals 13 residues. The germline gives CDR1 MRHNA, CDR2 SNTAGT. V was trimmed by 2 bases and J by 4 bases, leaving 8 bases between them. The CDR3 DNA follows: TGTGCCAGCAGTGACGAAGGAGCCACTGAAGCTTTCTTT. Residues: CASSDEGATEAFF.

V gene TRBV13 combines with J gene TRBJ2-1; tentatively, D is TRBD2 (6 bases). The germline V gene has CDR1 PRHDT and CDR2 FYEKMQ (reference sequence). The CDR3 has 15 residues. Trimming shortened V by 0 bases and J by 7 bases, and 13 bases separated the two germline ends. CDR3 in amino acids: CASSLGRFGGNEQFF. The CDR3 DNA is TGTGCCAGCAGCTTAGGGAGGTTTGGGGGGAATGAGCAGTTCTTC.

This rearrangement joins TRBV2 to TRBJ1-6; tentative D call: TRBD1 (5 bases). Germline V lookup: CDR1 SNHLY, CDR2 FYNNEI. With 2 bases removed from V and 4 bases from J, the gap between germline ends came to 12 bases. The CDR3 is 16 residues long. CDR3 DNA sequence: TGTGCCAGCAGTGAAAGCCGGGGGAATTATAATTCACCCCTCCACTTT. Translation: CASSESRGNYNSPLHF.

The chain uses TRBV5-1 and TRBJ2-2; a possible D gene is TRBD1 (5 bases). This CDR3 is built from 15 residues. Per the germline V gene, CDR1 is SGHRS and CDR2 is YFSETQ. The ends were cut back, 0 bases at V and 0 bases at J, with 6 bases in the middle. CDR3 protein: CASSLDRPNTGELFF. CDR3 nucleotide sequence: TGCGCCAGCAGCTTGGACAGGCCGAACACCGGGGAGCTGTTTTTT. The complete variable domain, with remaining parts taken from reference TRBV5-1 and TRBJ2-2, reads KAGVTQTPRYLIKTRGQQVTLSCSPISGHRSVSWYQQTPGQGLQFLFEYFSETQRNKGNFPGRFSGRQFSNSRSEMNVSTLELGDSALYLCASSLDRPNTGELFFGEGSRLTVL.

This chain connects TRBV5-4 to TRBJ1-2, with TRBD1 matching over 8 bases. V lost 6 bases, J lost 8 bases, and 9 bases stayed unmatched. The CDR3 is 13 amino acids. The germline gives CDR1 SGHNT, CDR2 YYREEE (reference sequence). CDR3 DNA: TGTGCCAGCACCGACAGGGGCGGGCGGGGCTACACCTTC. Amino acids: CASTDRGGRGYTF.

The chain joins TRBV29-1 to TRBJ2-3, with 10 bases aligning to TRBD1. Germline CDR1 is SQVTM and CDR2 is ANQGSEA. J gave up 6 bases and V 5 bases, and 5 bases lay outside the gene matches. This CDR3 region has 13 residues. This CDR3 is CSVRQGAGDTQYF. CDR3 nucleotides: TGCAGCGTTAGACAGGGGGCAGGGGATACGCAGTATTTT.

This clone was observed a few times. The J gene is TRBJ2-2, the V gene TRBV6-5; D is possibly TRBD1 (6 bases). The germline CDR1 and CDR2 sequences are MNHEY and SVGAGI. CDR3 size: 15 residues. V lost 6 bases and J lost 0, with 11 bases in between. This chain's CDR3 is CASSPQGPNTGELFF. CDR3 DNA sequence: TGTGCCAGCAGCCCCCAGGGGCCGAACACCGGGGAGCTGTTTTTT.

This rearrangement joins TRBV27 to TRBJ2-5, with TRBD1 identical over 7 bases. Unmatched junction bases numbered 4, after V lost 9 bases and J lost 3 bases. This CDR3 has 12 amino acids. Germline V lookup: CDR1 MNHEY, CDR2 SMNVEV (reference sequence). CDR3 coding DNA: TGTGCCAGTTTTGACAGGGAAGAGACCCAGTACTTC. This encodes CASFDREETQYF.